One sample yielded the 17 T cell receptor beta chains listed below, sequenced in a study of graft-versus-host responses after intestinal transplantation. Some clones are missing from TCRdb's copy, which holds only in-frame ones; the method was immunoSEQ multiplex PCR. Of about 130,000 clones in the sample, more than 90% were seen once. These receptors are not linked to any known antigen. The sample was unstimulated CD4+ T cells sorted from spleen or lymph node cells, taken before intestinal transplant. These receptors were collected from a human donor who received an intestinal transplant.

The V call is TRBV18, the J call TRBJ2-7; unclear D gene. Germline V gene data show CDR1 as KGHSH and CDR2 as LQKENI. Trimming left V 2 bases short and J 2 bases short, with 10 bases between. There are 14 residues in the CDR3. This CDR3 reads CASSPSRSTYEQYF. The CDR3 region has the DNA TGTGCCAGCTCACCAAGCAGGAGCACCTACGAGCAGTACTTC.

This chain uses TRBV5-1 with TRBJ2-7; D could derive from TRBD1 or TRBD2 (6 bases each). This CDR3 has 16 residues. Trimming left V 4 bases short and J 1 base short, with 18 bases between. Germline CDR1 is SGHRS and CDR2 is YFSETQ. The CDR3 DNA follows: TGCGCCAGCAGCCCTGGGGGCCAGGGGAGGTCCTACGAGCAGTACTTC. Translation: CASSPGGQGRSYEQYF.

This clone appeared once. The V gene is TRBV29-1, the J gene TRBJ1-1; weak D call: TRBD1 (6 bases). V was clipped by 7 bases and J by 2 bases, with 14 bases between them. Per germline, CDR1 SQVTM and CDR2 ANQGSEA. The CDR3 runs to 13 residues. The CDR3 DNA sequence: TGCAGCGCTGCGGGGGGCGGAAACACTGAAGCTTTCTTT. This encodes CSAAGGGNTEAFF.

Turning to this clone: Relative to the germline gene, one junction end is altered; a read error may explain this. CDR3 amino acids: CASSLLGGRSEAFF. The CDR3 DNA follows: TGTGCCAGCAGCTTATTGGGGGGCCGTAGTGAAGCTTTCTTT. The chain is built from TRBV27 and TRBJ1-1, with D maybe TRBD1 (6 bases). This CDR3 region has 14 residues. The germline CDR1 and CDR2 sequences are MNHEY and SMNVEV (reference sequence).

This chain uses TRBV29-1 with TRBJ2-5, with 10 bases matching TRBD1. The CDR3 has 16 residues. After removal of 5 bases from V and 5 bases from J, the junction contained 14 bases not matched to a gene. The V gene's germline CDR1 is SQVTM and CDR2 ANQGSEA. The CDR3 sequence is CSVKGKDRGLGETQYF. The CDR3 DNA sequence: TGCAGCGTTAAGGGGAAAGACAGGGGGCTTGGGGAGACCCAGTACTTC.

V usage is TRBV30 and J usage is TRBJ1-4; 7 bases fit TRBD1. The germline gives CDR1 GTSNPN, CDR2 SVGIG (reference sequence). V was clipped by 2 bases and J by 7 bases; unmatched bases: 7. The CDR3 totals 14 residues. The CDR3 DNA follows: TGTGCCTGGAGTAGGGGAGGGGGCGGTGAAAAACTGTTTTTT. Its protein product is CAWSRGGGGEKLFF.

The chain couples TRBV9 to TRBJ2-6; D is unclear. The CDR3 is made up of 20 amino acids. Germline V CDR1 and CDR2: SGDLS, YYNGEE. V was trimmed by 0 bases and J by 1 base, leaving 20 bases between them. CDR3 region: CASSVATDVSGVSGANVLTF. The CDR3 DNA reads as TGTGCCAGCAGCGTAGCTACTGACGTCAGTGGTGTGTCTGGGGCCAACGTCCTGACTTTC.

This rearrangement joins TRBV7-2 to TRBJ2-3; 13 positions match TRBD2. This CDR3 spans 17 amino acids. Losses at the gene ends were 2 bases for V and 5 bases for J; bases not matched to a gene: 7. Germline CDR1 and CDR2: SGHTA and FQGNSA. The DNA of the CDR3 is TGTGCCAGCAGCTTAAGGACTAGCGGGGGCGAGGGAGATACGCAGTATTTT. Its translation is CASSLRTSGGEGDTQYF.

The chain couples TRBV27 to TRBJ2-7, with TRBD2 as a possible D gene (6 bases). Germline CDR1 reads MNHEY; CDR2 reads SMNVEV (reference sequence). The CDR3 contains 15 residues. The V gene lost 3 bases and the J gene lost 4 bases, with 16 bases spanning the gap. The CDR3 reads CASSFFGGLGYEQYF. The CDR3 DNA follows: TGTGCCAGCAGTTTTTTTGGGGGACTCGGATACGAGCAGTACTTC.

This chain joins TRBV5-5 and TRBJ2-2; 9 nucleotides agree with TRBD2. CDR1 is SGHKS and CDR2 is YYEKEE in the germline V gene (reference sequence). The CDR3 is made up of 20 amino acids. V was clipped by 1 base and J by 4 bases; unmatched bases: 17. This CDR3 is CASSLTRLILRGGLTGELFF. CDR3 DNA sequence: TGTGCCAGCAGCTTGACCCGCCTCATTTTGCGGGGGGGCCTCACCGGGGAGCTGTTTTTT.

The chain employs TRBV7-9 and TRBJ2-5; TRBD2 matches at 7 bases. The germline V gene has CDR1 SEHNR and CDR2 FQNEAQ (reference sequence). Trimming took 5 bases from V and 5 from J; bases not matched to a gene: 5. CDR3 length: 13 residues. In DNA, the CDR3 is TGTGCCAGCAGCCTTCCCGGGGGGGAGACCCAGTACTTC. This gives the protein CASSLPGGETQYF.

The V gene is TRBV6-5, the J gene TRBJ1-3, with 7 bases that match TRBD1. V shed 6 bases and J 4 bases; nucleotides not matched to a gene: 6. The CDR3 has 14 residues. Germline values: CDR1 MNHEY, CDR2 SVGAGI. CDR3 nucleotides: TGTGCCAGCAGAGAAGGGGGACAGGGAAACACCATATATTTT. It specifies CASREGGQGNTIYF.

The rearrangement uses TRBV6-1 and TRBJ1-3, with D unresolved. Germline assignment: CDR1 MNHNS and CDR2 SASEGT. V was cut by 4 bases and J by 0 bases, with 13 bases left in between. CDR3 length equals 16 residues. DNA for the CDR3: TGTGCCAGCAGTGGAGCGTCGGTAAGCTCTGGAAACACCATATATTTT. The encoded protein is CASSGASVSSGNTIYF.

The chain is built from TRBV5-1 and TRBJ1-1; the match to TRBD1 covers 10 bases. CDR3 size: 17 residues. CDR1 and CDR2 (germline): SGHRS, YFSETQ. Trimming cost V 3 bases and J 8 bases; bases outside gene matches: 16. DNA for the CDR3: TGCGCCAGCAGCTCCACCCCCCGGGACAGGGGTTTTCGGGAAGCTTTCTTT. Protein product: CASSSTPRDRGFREAFF.

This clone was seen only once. The CDR3 sequence is CATRQGLEPAEQYF. Here the CDR3 DNA reads TGTGCCACTAGACAGGGTTTGGAACCAGCCGAGCAGTACTTC. This chain connects TRBV10-3 to TRBJ2-7; 7 bases map to TRBD1. J was trimmed by 6 bases and V by 10 bases; bases with no gene match: 15. This CDR3 has 14 amino acids. Germline V gene data show CDR1 as ENHRY and CDR2 as SYGVKD.

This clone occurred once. CDR3: CASSEGFRTIYF. For the CDR3, the DNA is TGTGCCAGCAGTGAAGGGTTTCGCACCATATATTTT. V and J are TRBV6-5 and TRBJ1-3, with D uncertain. Deletions cut 5 bases from V and 9 bases from J, with 11 bases between. The germline CDR1 and CDR2 sequences are MNHEY and SVGAGI. CDR3 length equals 12 residues.

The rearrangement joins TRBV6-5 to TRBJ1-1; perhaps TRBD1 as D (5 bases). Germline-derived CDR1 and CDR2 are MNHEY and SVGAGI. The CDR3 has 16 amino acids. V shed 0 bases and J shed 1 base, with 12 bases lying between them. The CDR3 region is CASSYSFGGENTEAFF. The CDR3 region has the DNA TGTGCCAGCAGTTACTCATTTGGGGGAGAGAACACTGAAGCTTTCTTT.